The 7 T cell receptor beta chains below were found in one sample sequenced in a study of early T cells in non-severe SARS-CoV-2 infection. From the 5' RACE reads, TCRdb called clonotypes with MiXCR, one entry per CDR3 protein. The data show about 70,000 distinct CDR3 sequences, around 12% seen once. Source: whole blood, taken at baseline. These receptors were collected from an adult who was a healthcare worker with PCR-confirmed SARS-CoV-2 infection or an uninfected control (not recorded which). The donor label of this sample is uncertain.

This clonotype appeared many times. This chain connects TRBV5-1 to TRBJ2-1, with 7 bases fitting TRBD1. Germline CDR1 SGHRS, CDR2 YFSETQ. The V and J ends lost 9 bases and 7 bases, in that order; junction bases with no gene match: 4. This CDR3 has 11 amino acids. For the CDR3, the DNA is TGCGCCACCCGGACAGGAAATGAGCAGTTCTTC. This translates into CATRTGNEQFF.

By share, this clonotype counts as medium-sized. CDR3 loop: CASSQAESNYGYTF. The CDR3 bases are TGTGCCAGCAGCCAAGCGGAGTCTAACTATGGCTACACCTTC. V is TRBV14 and J is TRBJ1-2; D unclear. Deletions cut 1 base from V and 0 bases from J, with 6 bases between. CDR1 is SGHDN and CDR2 is FVKESK in the germline V gene. The CDR3 runs 14 residues.

In this sample, this clonotype turned up once. A junction boundary mismatches the germline segment, possibly from a read error. This chain uses TRBV5-1 with TRBJ1-1; D unresolved. The CDR3 totals 13 residues. Germline CDR1 reads SGHRS; CDR2 reads YFSETQ. This CDR3 reads CASSFTGNAEAFF. The CDR3 DNA reads TGCGCCAGCAGCTTTACCGGGAACGCTGAAGCTTTCTTT.

This chain uses TRBV25-1 with TRBJ1-3, with unresolved D. The CDR3 runs 15 residues. Trimming took 3 bases from V and 4 from J, leaving 13 bases between them. CDR1 and CDR2 from the germline V gene are MGHDK and SYGVNS. CDR3 in amino acids: CASSDLRQTGNTIYF. Here the CDR3 DNA reads TGTGCCAGCAGTGACTTGCGCCAGACGGGAAACACCATATATTTT.

The chain employs TRBV19 and TRBJ2-1; 16 nucleotides align to TRBD2. Trimming cost V 1 base and J 2 bases; bases outside gene matches: 5. The CDR3 runs to 19 residues. CDR1 LNHDA and CDR2 SQIVND come from the germline V gene (reference sequence). CDR3 sequence: CASSIGAGLAGGPYNEQFF. The CDR3, as DNA: TGTGCCAGTAGTATAGGTGCGGGACTAGCGGGAGGGCCCTACAATGAGCAGTTCTTC.

This clonotype was found a few times. The J gene is TRBJ2-7, the V gene TRBV4-1; possibly TRBD2 for D (5 bases). Deletions cut 3 bases from V and 4 bases from J, with 10 bases between. Per the germline V gene, CDR1 is MGHRA and CDR2 is YSYEKL. This CDR3 has 13 residues. CDR3: CASSHEGRYEQYF. For the CDR3, the DNA is TGCGCCAGCAGCCATGAGGGCCGGTACGAGCAGTACTTC.

Many counts were recorded for this clonotype. The chain is built from TRBV9 and TRBJ1-2; the D is unclear. V lost 4 bases, J lost 4 bases, and 17 bases lay in between. CDR3 length equals 15 residues. Germline V CDR1 and CDR2: SGDLS, YYNGEE. CDR3 sequence: CASSPTPSYGYGYTF. The CDR3 nucleotides are TGTGCCAGCAGCCCCACACCGTCTTATGGCTATGGCTACACCTTC.